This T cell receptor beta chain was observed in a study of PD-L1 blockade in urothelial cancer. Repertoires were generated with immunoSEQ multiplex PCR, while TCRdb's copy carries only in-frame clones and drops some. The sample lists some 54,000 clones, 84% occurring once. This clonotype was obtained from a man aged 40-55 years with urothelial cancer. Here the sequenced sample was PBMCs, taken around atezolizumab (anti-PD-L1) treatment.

CDR3 residues: CASSSMVRVKHTF. As DNA, the CDR3 is TGTGCCAGCAGTTCCATGGTCAGGGTTAAACACACCTTC. The rearrangement links TRBV28 to TRBJ1-2, with a weak D call TRBD1 (5 bases). Germline CDR1 reads MDHEN; CDR2 reads SYDVKM. CDR3 length: 13 residues. The V gene lost 4 bases and the J gene lost 12 bases, with 18 bases spanning the gap.